Described below is a single TCR beta chain sequence and its context. This sample is part of a study of control samples from healthy donors and cancer patients. Sequenced by immunoSEQ multiplex PCR; TCRdb stores in-frame clones only, minus some. The sample shows roughly 100,000 clones, approximately 86% of them seen only once. This receptor was identified in a man aged 25-40 years in good health. Sequencing input: blood.

This CDR3 is CASSLLLGRAPAFF. The CDR3 DNA is TGTGCCAGCAGCTTGCTCCTGGGGAGGGCTCCAGCTTTCTTT. This chain uses TRBV5-6 with TRBJ1-1; D is uncertain. Germline V CDR1 and CDR2: SGHDT, YYEEEE. V was shortened by 1 base and J by 10 bases, with 17 bases between the two germline ends. This CDR3 has 14 residues.